Each of the 24 T cell receptor beta chains below was sequenced from the same sample in a study of kidney transplant recipient with SARS-CoV-2 infection (dated by TCRdb to 2020 to 2023). This sample's time point label indicates: pre-pandemic baseline sample and day 111 after first positive SARS-CoV-2 test. The sequencer was an Illumina MiSeq. TCRdb reprocessing: public reads trimmed at Q25 with fastp, clones called with MiXCR, in-frame beta chains kept. Rows are unified per CDR3 protein, each entry keeping the most common DNA and genes. The sample profile shows approximately 240,000 distinct CDR3 sequences; more than 25% of them were found once. The ten largest clones add up to roughly 7% of the sample. Material: a blood sample, obtained at baseline and between days 110 and 120 from a kidney transplant recipient. All receptors derive from a male patient between 25 and 39 years old who had COVID-19 and was a kidney transplant recipient. Following transplantation, part of the T cell population may be supplied by the graft donor rather than the patient.

This clonotype was counted ten times or more. The CDR3 DNA sequence: TGTGCCACCAGCTTCACTGGAAGGTGTGGAAAGACCTATGGCTACACCTTC. It specifies CATSFTGRCGKTYGYTF. This rearrangement joins TRBV15 to TRBJ1-2, with no clear D. V was cut by 5 bases and J by 4 bases, with 23 bases left in between. The CDR3 is 17 amino acids. The germline V gene has CDR1 LNHNV and CDR2 YYDKDF (reference sequence).

This clonotype was seen repeatedly, ten times or more. The CDR3 DNA reads TGTGCCAGCAGCCAAGTTCGGAATGAGCAGTTCTTC. This translates into CASSQVRNEQFF. The V gene is TRBV3-2, the J gene TRBJ2-1. TRBV3-2 is marked as a pseudogene. The CDR3 has 12 residues.

A note on this clonotype: This clone may be a read error of a much larger clone one base away. This chain joins TRBV7-3 and TRBJ1-1, with 11 bases identical to TRBD1. Per the germline V gene, CDR1 is SGHTA and CDR2 is FQGTGA. The CDR3 covers 14 residues. CDR3 sequence (DNA): TGTGCCAACAGCCCCGGGACAGGGGGGCGTGAAGCTTTCTTT. Protein: CANSPGTGGREAFF.

The J gene is TRBJ2-3, the V gene TRBV6-4; D is perhaps TRBD2 (5 bases). The CDR3 contains 14 residues. Trimming removed 8 bases from V and 4 bases from J, with 16 bases in between. Germline loops: CDR1 MRHNA, CDR2 SNTAGT. The CDR3, as DNA: TGTGCCAGCGGTGTGAGGGTATGGTCAGATACGCAGTATTTT. Its translation is CASGVRVWSDTQYF.

This clonotype was seen repeatedly, ten times or more. V is TRBV7-6 and J is TRBJ1-2; D is undetermined. The CDR3 covers 17 residues. The V gene lost 5 bases and the J gene lost 4 bases, with 23 bases spanning the gap. Germline CDR1 reads SGHVS; CDR2 reads FNYEAQ. Here the CDR3 DNA reads TGTGCCAGCAGCCACGAAAATGAATCTCGAAAGACCTATGGCTACACCTTC. Its translation: CASSHENESRKTYGYTF.

Turning to this clonotype: A much larger clone differs by one base, so this may be a read error. This chain links TRBV5-5 with TRBJ1-2; D is unclear. This CDR3 region has 16 residues. The V gene's germline CDR1 is SGHKS and CDR2 YYEKEE (reference sequence). Deletions cut 7 bases from V and 4 bases from J, with 23 bases between. This CDR3 is CASQSPVSRKAYGYTF. CDR3 DNA: TGTGCCAGCCAGTCTCCTGTCTCGCGAAAGGCCTATGGCTACACCTTC.

The rearrangement links TRBV20-1 to TRBJ1-5; TRBD1 aligns across 10 bases. V gave up 4 bases and J gave up 5 bases; unmatched junction bases: 5. The CDR3 totals 14 residues. Looked up from germline, CDR1 is DFQATT and CDR2 is SNEGSKA (reference sequence). The CDR3 sequence: CSAKRGTGDQPQHF. The CDR3 bases are TGCAGTGCTAAAAGAGGGACAGGGGATCAGCCCCAGCATTTT.

The sample holds many counts of this clonotype. The rearrangement joins TRBV19 to TRBJ1-5, with D possibly matching TRBD1 (5 bases). The germline gives CDR1 LNHDA, CDR2 SQIVND (reference sequence). The ends were cut back, 8 bases at V and 3 bases at J, with 14 bases in the middle. CDR3 length: 14 residues. The chain's CDR3 is CASHTRQINQPQHF. CDR3 nucleotides: TGTGCCAGTCACACCAGACAGATCAATCAGCCCCAGCATTTT.

This clonotype has a count of ten or more. This chain links TRBV13 with TRBJ1-2; TRBD1 aligns across 9 bases. Losses at the gene ends were 6 bases for V and 8 bases for J; bases not matched to a gene: 7. The CDR3 is made up of 13 amino acids. Germline V CDR1 and CDR2: PRHDT, FYEKMQ (reference sequence). CDR3 nucleotides: TGTGCCAGCAGGCCGGGACAGGGTCGAGGCTACACCTTC. Encoded protein: CASRPGQGRGYTF.

J is TRBJ2-3 and V is TRBV2; D unresolved. In germline, CDR1 is SNHLY, CDR2 FYNNEI. CDR3 size: 14 residues. The V end was cut by 7 bases, the J end by 6 bases, with 17 bases between. As DNA, the CDR3 is TGTGCCAGCAACACCGGGCCGAGCCTGGATACGCAGTATTTT. Translation gives CASNTGPSLDTQYF.

This clonotype was seen a few times. The chain has TRBV6-2 or TRBV6-3 and TRBJ1-2; D unresolved. The CDR3 is made up of 17 amino acids. Germline CDR1 is MNHEY and CDR2 is SVGEGT. The V and J ends lost 5 bases and 4 bases respectively, with 23 bases between them. The CDR3 loop is CASSTYYCIGKTYGYTF. Here the CDR3 DNA reads TGTGCCAGCAGTACTTACTACTGCATCGGAAAGACCTATGGCTACACCTTC.

With respect to this clonotype: This could be a read error, since a much larger clone is one nucleotide away. The CDR3 sequence: CASNAGPGTEAFF. The CDR3 DNA is TGTGCCAGCAACGCGGGGCCCGGGACTGAAGCTTTCTTT. The chain employs TRBV9 and TRBJ1-1, with D tentatively TRBD1 (5 bases). The CDR3 loop spans 13 amino acids. V lost 6 bases and J lost 5, with 14 bases in between. Germline lookup yields CDR1 SGDLS and CDR2 YYNGEE.

This clonotype was seen a single time. With a much larger clone just one base away, this may be a read error. The chain carries TRBV11-2 and TRBJ2-1; 12 nucleotides match TRBD2. This CDR3 comprises 15 residues. Germline loops: CDR1 SGHAT, CDR2 FQNNGV. The V segment lost 5 bases and the J segment 10 bases; nucleotides outside the gene matches: 9. The DNA of the CDR3 is TGTGCCAGCAGCAAATGGACTAGCGGGATGAACGAGCAGTTCTTC. Amino acids: CASSKWTSGMNEQFF.

This clonotype was seen at least ten times. V is TRBV5-4 and J is TRBJ2-2; no clear D gene. The CDR3 sequence is 17 residues long. V dropped 4 bases and J dropped 7 bases, with 23 bases sitting between them. The germline V gene has CDR1 SGHNT and CDR2 YYREEE (reference sequence). The CDR3 coding sequence is TGTGCCAGCAGCCTTGGTGTAGGGTCCTTTCAGGACGGGGAGCTGTTTTTT. Its protein product is CASSLGVGSFQDGELFF.

This clonotype has ten or more counts. V is TRBV6-6 and J is TRBJ1-2; a weak D match, TRBD1 (5 bases). This CDR3 is built from 16 residues. Germline CDR1 MNHNY, CDR2 SVGAGI (reference sequence). Trimming cost V 0 bases and J 3 bases, with 14 bases left between them. DNA for the CDR3: TGTGCCAGCAGTTACTCCGAGTGGGGGACTGACTATGGCTACACCTTC. It codes for CASSYSEWGTDYGYTF.

A note on this clonotype: This may come from a read error, since a much larger clone is one base off. The chain has TRBV6-4 and TRBJ2-3; D remains ambiguous. V was pared by 6 bases and J by 3 bases, with 10 bases between. The CDR3 spans 13 residues. Germline-derived CDR1 and CDR2 are MRHNA and SNTAGT. CDR3 loop: CASSPKETDTQYF. The CDR3 region has the DNA TGTGCCAGCAGCCCCAAGGAAACAGATACGCAGTATTTT.

This clonotype was observed at least ten times. For the CDR3, the DNA is TGTGCCTGGAGCGCCGGAACAGGGGCCACCTACGAGCAGTACTTC. Its protein is CAWSAGTGATYEQYF. The chain joins TRBV30 to TRBJ2-7, with TRBD1 identical over 7 bases. The junction had 10 bases not matched to a gene; V was cut back by 3 bases and J by 2 bases. This CDR3 spans 15 amino acids. Germline loops: CDR1 GTSNPN, CDR2 SVGIG (reference sequence).

The genes are TRBV2 and TRBJ2-5; no firm D call. Per germline, CDR1 SNHLY and CDR2 FYNNEI. Trimming stripped 1 base from V and 4 bases from J, with 13 bases between. CDR3 length: 15 residues. CDR3 protein: CASSEDPLARETQYF. CDR3 bases: TGTGCCAGCAGTGAAGACCCCTTGGCGAGAGAGACCCAGTACTTC.

The chain joins TRBV29-1 to TRBJ2-1, with 13 bases identical to TRBD2. With 6 bases clipped from V and 6 bases from J, the junction kept 8 bases outside the gene matches. The length of the CDR3 is 15 residues. CDR1 is SQVTM and CDR2 is ANQGSEA in the germline V gene. CDR3 bases: TGCAGCGTCGCCCCCGGACTAGCGGGAGCCAATGAGCAGTTCTTC. As protein: CSVAPGLAGANEQFF.

At least ten counts were recorded for this clonotype. The CDR3 loop reads CASGFGSGTDTQYF. The CDR3, as DNA: TGTGCTAGTGGTTTTGGCTCCGGAACAGATACGCAGTATTTT. The rearrangement joins TRBV12-5 to TRBJ2-3; no reliable D call. Germline CDR1 and CDR2: LGHNT and FRNRAP. The CDR3 extends over 14 amino acids. V shed 3 bases and J shed 3 bases, with 10 bases lying between them.

This clonotype was seen ten or more times. The chain uses TRBV7-2 and TRBJ1-5; 10 nucleotides agree with TRBD1. This CDR3 is 15 amino acids long. Germline V gene sequence: CDR1 SGHTA, CDR2 FQGNSA. V lost 3 bases to trimming and J lost 5 bases; unmatched junction nucleotides: 4. CDR3 residues: CASSLGQGKHQPQHF. The CDR3 region has the DNA TGTGCCAGCAGCTTGGGACAGGGGAAGCATCAGCCCCAGCATTTT.

Concerning this clonotype: A much more abundant neighbour one base away suggests this may be a read error. V is TRBV4-3 and J is TRBJ1-2; no reliable D call. V lost 4 bases, J lost 4 bases, and 10 bases lay in between. The CDR3 extends over 13 amino acids. Germline-derived CDR1 and CDR2 are LGHNA and YSLEER. CDR3 loop: CASSPEVIYGYTF. As DNA, the CDR3 is TGCGCCAGCAGCCCAGAAGTGATCTATGGCTACACCTTC.

As regards this clonotype: It may be a read error: a sequence one base away is much more abundant. The rearrangement uses TRBV28 and TRBJ1-5; a possible D gene is TRBD1 (5 bases). The CDR3 sequence is 12 residues long. Per germline, CDR1 MDHEN and CDR2 SYDVKM. The CDR3 nucleotides are TGTGGCAGCAGCTCAGGGAATCAGCCCCAGCATTTT. Translation: CGSSSGNQPQHF.

In its sample, this clonotype was seen many times. V gene TRBV11-2 combines with J gene TRBJ1-2; D gene ambiguous. Germline V gene data show CDR1 as SGHAT and CDR2 as FQNNGV. This CDR3 comprises 17 residues. Between the trimmed V and J ends, which lost 5 bases and 4 bases, there was a span of 23 bases. CDR3 amino acids: CASSGFRTSRKTYGYTF. CDR3 bases: TGTGCCAGCAGCGGATTCCGAACAAGCAGAAAGACCTATGGCTACACCTTC. The full variable domain, its missing parts supplied by reference TRBV11-2 and TRBJ1-2, is EAGVAQSPRYKIIEKRQSVAFWCNPISGHATLYWYQQILGQGPKLLIQFQNNGVVDDSQLPKDRFSAERLKGVDSTLKIQPAKLEDSAVYLCASSGFRTSRKTYGYTFGSGTRLTVV.